The clone carrying this TCR beta chain was detected only a few times. Its matching antigen is unknown. cDNA reverse transcribed from extracted RNA served as the sequencing template. Generated by immunoSEQ multiplex PCR, the TCRdb table keeps only in-frame clones and is missing some. The repertoire holds about 160,000 clones, with about two thirds as singletons. These data belong to a study of CD8+ T cells in alopecia areata. Study summary: Patients in the treated group were given tofacitinib by mouth, 5 to 10 mg twice a day. Dosing with tofacitinib proceeded for 6 to 18 months, followed by 6 months off drug.

Described treatment: oral pan-JAK inhibitor, 5-10 mg twice daily. Germline CDR1 reads MGHDK; CDR2 reads SYGVNS. The length of the CDR3 is 13 residues. Trimming left V 6 bases short and J 0 bases short, with 6 bases between. The study, taken as a whole, reports: Lesional scalp, notably in alopecia totalis/universalis, had clonality above that of normal scalp.

This sequence was found in a human donor with alopecia areata. The rearrangement uses TRBV25-1 and TRBJ2-4; possible D gene TRBD2, 5 bases. Sequencing was performed on CD4+ T cells sorted from blood, taken at week 4, from a patient treated with tofacitinib. CDR3 coding DNA: TGTGCCAGCAGAGGACTAGCCAAAAACATTCAGTACTTC. Protein product: CASRGLAKNIQYF.